Below, one T cell receptor (beta chain) is given with its context. The antigen remains unidentified. These data belong to a study of vaccination and CD4 T cells after COVID-19. Sequencing of cultured CD4+ T cell DNA used the Oncomine TCR Beta short-read assay. TCRdb reprocessed the PCR reads with MiXCR, giving one entry per CDR3 protein. The data contain around 16,000 distinct CDR3 sequences, about 45% of them singletons. As for treatment: roughly 11-day PBMC culture with coronavirus spike peptide pools or control peptides (ViraFEST assay). Sequencing used CD4+ T cells from blood, cultured in vitro, obtained after SARS-CoV-2 vaccination. This clonotype was obtained from a human donor who had recovered from COVID-19.

This CDR3 is CASSQDRLAGGSTDTQYF. CDR3 nucleotides: TGCGCCAGCAGCCAAGATCGACTAGCGGGGGGAAGCACAGATACGCAGTATTTT. This chain links TRBV4-1 with TRBJ2-3; 13 bases match TRBD2. The CDR3 length is 18 residues. CDR1 is MGHRA, CDR2 YSYEKL, per germline. V shed 0 bases, J shed 0 bases, and the junction held 3 bases outside the gene matches.